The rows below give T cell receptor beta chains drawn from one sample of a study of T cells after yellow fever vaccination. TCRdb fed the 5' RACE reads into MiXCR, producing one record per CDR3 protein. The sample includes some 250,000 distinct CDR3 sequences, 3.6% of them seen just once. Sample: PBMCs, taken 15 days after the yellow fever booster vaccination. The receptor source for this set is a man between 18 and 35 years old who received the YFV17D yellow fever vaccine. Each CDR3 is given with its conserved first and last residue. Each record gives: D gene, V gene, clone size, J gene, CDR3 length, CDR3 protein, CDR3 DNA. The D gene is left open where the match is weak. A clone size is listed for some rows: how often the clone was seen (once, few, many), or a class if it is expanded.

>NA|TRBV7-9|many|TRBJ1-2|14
CASSPRAVGYGYTF
TGTGCCAGCAGCCCTCGCGCAGTGGGTTATGGCTACACCTTC
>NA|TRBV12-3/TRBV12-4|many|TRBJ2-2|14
CASSLGTNTGELFF
TGCGCCAGCAGCTTAGGGACTAACACCGGGGAGCTGTTTTTT
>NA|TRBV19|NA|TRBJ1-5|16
CASHGGTIISNQPQHF
TGTGCCAGTCATGGGGGGACAATCATTAGCAATCAGCCCCAGCATTTT
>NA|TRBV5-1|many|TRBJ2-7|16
CASSLGDGQFNYEQYF
TGCGCCAGCAGCTTGGGCGATGGGCAGTTCAACTACGAGCAGTACTTC
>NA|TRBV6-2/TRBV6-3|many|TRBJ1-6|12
CASSEGNSPLHF
TGTGCCAGCAGCGAGGGGAATTCACCCCTCCACTTT
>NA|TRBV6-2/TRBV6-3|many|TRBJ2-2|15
CASKSTGQATGELFF
TGTGCCAGCAAATCCACTGGGCAGGCCACCGGGGAGCTGTTTTTT
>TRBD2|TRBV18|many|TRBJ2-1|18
CASSEWARGATSYNEQFF
TGTGCCAGCTCCGAGTGGGCGCGGGGGGCCACCTCCTACAATGAGCAGTTCTTC
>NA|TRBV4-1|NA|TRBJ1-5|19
CASSQVWGRDYNSNQPQHF
TGCGCCAGCAGCCAAGTTTGGGGAAGGGACTACAATAGCAATCAGCCCCAGCATTTT
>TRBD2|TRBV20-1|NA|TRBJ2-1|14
CSAVGTSGLGFGFF
TGCAGTGCCGTCGGGACTAGCGGCCTGGGTTTCGGATTCTTC
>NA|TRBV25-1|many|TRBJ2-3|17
CASSPGTHMGFGDTQYF
TGTGCCAGCAGCCCCGGGACTCATATGGGGTTTGGTGATACGCAGTATTTT
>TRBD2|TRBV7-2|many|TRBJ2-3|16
CASSLISGGTADTQYF
TGTGCCAGCAGCTTAATTAGCGGGGGGACGGCAGATACGCAGTATTTT
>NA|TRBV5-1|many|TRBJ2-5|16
CASSSGPGGSQETQYF
TGCGCCAGCAGCTCCGGCCCAGGGGGGAGCCAAGAGACCCAGTACTTC
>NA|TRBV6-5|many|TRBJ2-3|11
CASIGVDTQYF
TGTGCCAGCATAGGGGTGGATACGCAGTATTTT
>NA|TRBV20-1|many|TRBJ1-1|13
CSARVNEGTEAFF
TGCAGTGCTAGAGTGAACGAGGGGACTGAAGCTTTCTTT
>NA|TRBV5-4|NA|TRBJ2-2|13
CASSGWGTGELFF
TGTGCCAGCAGTGGATGGGGAACCGGGGAGCTGTTTTTT
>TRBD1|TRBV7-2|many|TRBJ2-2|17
CASSPRGTGPRTGELFF
TGTGCCAGCAGCCCCCGGGGGACAGGGCCTAGAACCGGGGAGCTGTTTTTT
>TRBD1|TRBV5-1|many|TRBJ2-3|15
CASSLSQGARDTQYF
TGCGCCAGCAGCTTGAGTCAGGGGGCAAGAGATACGCAGTATTTT
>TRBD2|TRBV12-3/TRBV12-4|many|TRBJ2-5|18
CASSPGLAGVPLQETQYF
TGTGCCAGCAGTCCCGGACTAGCGGGGGTTCCGTTGCAAGAGACCCAGTACTTC
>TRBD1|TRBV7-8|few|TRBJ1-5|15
CASSLATGVDQPQHF
TGTGCCAGCAGCTTAGCAACAGGGGTAGATCAGCCCCAGCATTTT